This TCR beta chain was captured by sequencing in a study of T-cell memory formation after mild COVID-19. TCRdb called the 5' RACE reads again in MiXCR, with one record for every CDR3 protein. The sample includes a few hundred thousand distinct CDR3 sequences, approximately 15% of them seen just once. The CDR3 sequence is 16 residues long. Germline V lookup: CDR1 MNHEY, CDR2 SMNVEV (reference sequence). The ends lost 5 bases at V and 3 bases at J; junction bases unmatched: 7. The sequence was collected from a man aged 18-30 years who had mild COVID-19 (a few samples of this study predate the infection). Cell type and time point are not known. The sequenced sample consisted of PBMCs or a T cell subset sorted from them (not recorded which). This chain joins TRBV27 and TRBJ2-7, with 13 bases aligning to TRBD2. CDR3 loop: CASSLGLAGVDYEQYF. Written as DNA, the CDR3 is TGTGCCAGCAGTCTTGGACTAGCGGGGGTGGACTACGAGCAGTACTTC.